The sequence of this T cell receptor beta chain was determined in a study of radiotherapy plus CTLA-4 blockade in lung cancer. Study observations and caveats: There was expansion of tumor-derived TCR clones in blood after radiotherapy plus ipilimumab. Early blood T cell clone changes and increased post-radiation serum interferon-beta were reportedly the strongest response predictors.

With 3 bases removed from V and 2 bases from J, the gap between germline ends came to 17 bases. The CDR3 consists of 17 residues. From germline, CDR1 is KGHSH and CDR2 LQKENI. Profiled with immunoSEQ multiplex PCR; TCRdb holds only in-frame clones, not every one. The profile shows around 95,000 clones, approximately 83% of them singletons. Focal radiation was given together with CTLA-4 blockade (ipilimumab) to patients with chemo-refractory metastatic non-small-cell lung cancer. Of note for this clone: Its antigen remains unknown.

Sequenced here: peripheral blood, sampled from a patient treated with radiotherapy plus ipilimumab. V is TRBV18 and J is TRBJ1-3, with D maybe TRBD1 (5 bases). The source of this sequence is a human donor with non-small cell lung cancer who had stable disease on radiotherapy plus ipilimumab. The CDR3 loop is CASSPTTGGSAGNTIYF. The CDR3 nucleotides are TGTGCCAGCTCACCTACGACCGGGGGGTCGGCTGGAAACACCATATATTTT.